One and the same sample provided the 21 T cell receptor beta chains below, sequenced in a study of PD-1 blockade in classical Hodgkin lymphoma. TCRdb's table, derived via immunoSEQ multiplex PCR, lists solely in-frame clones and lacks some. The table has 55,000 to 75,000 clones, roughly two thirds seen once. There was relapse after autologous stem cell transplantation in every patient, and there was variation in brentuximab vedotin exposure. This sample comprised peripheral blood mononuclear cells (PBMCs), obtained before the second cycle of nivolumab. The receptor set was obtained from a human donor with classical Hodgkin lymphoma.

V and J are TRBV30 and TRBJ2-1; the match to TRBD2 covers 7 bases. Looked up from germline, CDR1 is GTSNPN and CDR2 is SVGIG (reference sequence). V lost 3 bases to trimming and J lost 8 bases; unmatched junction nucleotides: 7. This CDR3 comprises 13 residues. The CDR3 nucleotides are TGTGCCTGGAGCCACGGGACTATGGATGAGCAGTTCTTC. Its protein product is CAWSHGTMDEQFF.

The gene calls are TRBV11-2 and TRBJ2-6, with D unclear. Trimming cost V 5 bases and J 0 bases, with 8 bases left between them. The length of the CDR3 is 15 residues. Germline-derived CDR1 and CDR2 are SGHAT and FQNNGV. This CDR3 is CASSPGSSGANVLTF. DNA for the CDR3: TGTGCCAGCAGCCCCGGAAGCTCTGGGGCCAACGTCCTGACTTTC.

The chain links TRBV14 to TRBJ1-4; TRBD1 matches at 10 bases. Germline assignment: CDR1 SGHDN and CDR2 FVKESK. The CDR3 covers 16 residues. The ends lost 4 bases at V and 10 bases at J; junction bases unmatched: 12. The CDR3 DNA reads TGTGCCAGCAGCCCGTCCCGGGACAGGGGACGTCGAAAACTGTTTTTT. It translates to CASSPSRDRGRRKLFF.

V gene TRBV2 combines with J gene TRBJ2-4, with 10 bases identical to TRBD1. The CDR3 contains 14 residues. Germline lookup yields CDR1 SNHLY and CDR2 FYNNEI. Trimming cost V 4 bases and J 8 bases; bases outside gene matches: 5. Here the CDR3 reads CASSVDRGRDIQYF. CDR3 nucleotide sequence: TGTGCCAGCAGTGTCGACAGGGGGCGAGACATTCAGTACTTC.

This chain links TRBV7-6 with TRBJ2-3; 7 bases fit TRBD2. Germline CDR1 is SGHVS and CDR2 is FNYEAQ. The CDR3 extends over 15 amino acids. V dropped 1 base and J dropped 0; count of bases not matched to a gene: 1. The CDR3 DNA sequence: TGTGCCAGCAGCTTAGAACTAGCGAGCACAGATACGCAGTATTTT. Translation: CASSLELASTDTQYF.

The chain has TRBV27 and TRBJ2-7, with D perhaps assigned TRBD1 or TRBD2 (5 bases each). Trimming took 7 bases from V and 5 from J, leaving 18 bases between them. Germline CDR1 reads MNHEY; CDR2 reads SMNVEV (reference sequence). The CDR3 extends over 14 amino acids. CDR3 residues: CASKRDGVTHEQYF. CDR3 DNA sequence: TGTGCCAGCAAGAGGGACGGGGTTACCCACGAGCAGTACTTC.

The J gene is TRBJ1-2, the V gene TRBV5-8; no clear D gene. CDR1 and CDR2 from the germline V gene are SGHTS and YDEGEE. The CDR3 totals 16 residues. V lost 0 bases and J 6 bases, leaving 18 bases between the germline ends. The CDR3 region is CASSLALLSAGNGYTF. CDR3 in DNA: TGTGCCAGCAGCTTGGCCCTATTATCGGCCGGGAATGGCTACACCTTC.

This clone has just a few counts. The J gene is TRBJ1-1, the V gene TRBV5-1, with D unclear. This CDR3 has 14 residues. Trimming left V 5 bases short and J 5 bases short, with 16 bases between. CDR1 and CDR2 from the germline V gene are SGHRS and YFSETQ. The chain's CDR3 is CASRSAALGTEAFF. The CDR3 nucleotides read TGCGCCAGCAGATCCGCAGCGCTGGGAACTGAAGCTTTCTTT.

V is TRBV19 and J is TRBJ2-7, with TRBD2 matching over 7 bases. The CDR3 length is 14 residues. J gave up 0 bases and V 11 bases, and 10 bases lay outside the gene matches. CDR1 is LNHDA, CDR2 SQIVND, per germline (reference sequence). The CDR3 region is CASREGPSSYEQYF. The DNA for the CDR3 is TGTGCCTCCAGGGAGGGGCCGAGCTCCTACGAGCAGTACTTC.

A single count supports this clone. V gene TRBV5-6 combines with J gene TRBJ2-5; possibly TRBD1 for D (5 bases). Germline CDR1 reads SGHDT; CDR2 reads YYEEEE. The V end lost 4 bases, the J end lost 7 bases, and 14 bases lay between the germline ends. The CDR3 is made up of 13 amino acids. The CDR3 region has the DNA TGTGCCAGCAGCCCTGGGATTAGGGGGACCCAGTACTTC. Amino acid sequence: CASSPGIRGTQYF.

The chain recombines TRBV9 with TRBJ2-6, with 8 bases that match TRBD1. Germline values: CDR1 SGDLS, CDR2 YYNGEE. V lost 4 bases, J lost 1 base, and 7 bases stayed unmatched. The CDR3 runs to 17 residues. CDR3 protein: CASSPRQGRSGANVLTF. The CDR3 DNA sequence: TGTGCCAGCAGCCCCCGACAGGGGAGGTCTGGGGCCAACGTCCTGACTTTC.

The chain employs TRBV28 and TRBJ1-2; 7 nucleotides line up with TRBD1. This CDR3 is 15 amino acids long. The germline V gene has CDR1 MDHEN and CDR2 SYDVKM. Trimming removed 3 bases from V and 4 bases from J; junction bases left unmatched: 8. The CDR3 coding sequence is TGTGCCAGCAGTTTCCGGGACAGTGGCCGCTATGGCTACACCTTC. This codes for CASSFRDSGRYGYTF.

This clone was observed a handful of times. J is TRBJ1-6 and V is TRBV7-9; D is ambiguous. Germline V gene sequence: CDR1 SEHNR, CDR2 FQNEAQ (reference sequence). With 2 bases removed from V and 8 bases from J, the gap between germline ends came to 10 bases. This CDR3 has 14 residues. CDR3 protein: CASSLFQLHSPLHF. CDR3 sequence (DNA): TGTGCCAGCAGCTTATTCCAGTTGCATTCACCCCTCCACTTT.

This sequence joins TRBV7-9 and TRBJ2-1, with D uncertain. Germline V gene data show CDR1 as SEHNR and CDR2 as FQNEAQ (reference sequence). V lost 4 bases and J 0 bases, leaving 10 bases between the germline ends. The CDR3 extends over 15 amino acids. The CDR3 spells CASSSWKSSYNEQFF. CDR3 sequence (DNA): TGTGCCAGCAGCTCCTGGAAAAGCTCCTACAATGAGCAGTTCTTC. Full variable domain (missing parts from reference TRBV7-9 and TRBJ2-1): DTGVSQNPRHKITKRGQNVTFRCDPISEHNRLYWYRQTLGQGPEFLTYFQNEAQLEKSRLLSDRFSAERPKGSFSTLEIQRTEQGDSAMYLCASSSWKSSYNEQFFGPGTRLTVL.

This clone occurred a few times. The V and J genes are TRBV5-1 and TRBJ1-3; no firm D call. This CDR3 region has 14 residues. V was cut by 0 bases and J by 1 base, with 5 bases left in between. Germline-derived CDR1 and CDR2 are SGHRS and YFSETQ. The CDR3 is CASSLAPSGNTIYF. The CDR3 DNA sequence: TGCGCCAGCAGCTTGGCCCCTTCTGGAAACACCATATATTTT.

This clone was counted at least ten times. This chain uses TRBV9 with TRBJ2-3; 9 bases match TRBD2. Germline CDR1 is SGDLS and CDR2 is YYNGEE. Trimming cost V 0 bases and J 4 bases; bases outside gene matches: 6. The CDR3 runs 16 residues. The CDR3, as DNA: TGTGCCAGCAGCGTAGACGCGGGGGGGCAAGCAGATACGCAGTATTTT. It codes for CASSVDAGGQADTQYF. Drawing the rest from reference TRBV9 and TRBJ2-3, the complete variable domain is DSGVTQTPKHLITATGQRVTLRCSPRSGDLSVYWYQQSLDQGLQFLIQYYNGEERAKGNILERFSAQQFPDLHSELNLSSLELGDSALYFCASSVDAGGQADTQYFGPGTRLTVL.

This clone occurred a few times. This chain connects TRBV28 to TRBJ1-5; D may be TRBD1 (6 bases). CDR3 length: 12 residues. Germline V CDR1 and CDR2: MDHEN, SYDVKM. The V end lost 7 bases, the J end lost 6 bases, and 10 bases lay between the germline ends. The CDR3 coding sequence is TGTGCCAGCAACGGGGGGCCTCAGCCCCAGCATTTT. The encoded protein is CASNGGPQPQHF.

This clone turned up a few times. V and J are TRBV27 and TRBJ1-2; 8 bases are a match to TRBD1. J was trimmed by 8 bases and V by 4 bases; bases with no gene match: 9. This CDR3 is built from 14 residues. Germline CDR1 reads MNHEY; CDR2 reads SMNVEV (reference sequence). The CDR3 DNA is TGTGCCAGCAGTTCTTACAGGGGGTCAAAAGGCTACACCTTC. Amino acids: CASSSYRGSKGYTF.

In DNA form, the CDR3 reads TGTGCCAGCAGCCCGGGACAGGGGGGGATCACTGAAGCTTTCTTT. It specifies CASSPGQGGITEAFF. The chain uses TRBV5-4 and TRBJ1-1; the match to TRBD1 covers 11 bases. This CDR3 is 15 amino acids long. With 4 bases clipped from V and 4 bases from J, the junction kept 6 bases outside the gene matches. CDR1 is SGHNT and CDR2 is YYREEE in the germline V gene (reference sequence).

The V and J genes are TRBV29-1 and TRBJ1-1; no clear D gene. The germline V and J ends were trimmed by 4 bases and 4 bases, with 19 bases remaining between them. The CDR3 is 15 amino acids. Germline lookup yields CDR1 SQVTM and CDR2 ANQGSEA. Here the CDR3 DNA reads TGCAGCGTTGGGATCGGTACGGGAATTACCACTGAAGCTTTCTTT. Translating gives CSVGIGTGITTEAFF.

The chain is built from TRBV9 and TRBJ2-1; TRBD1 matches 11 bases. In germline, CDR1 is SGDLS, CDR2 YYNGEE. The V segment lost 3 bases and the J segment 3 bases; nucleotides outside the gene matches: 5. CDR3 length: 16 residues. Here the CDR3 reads CASSASGTGGYNEQFF. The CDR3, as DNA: TGTGCCAGCAGCGCCTCCGGGACAGGGGGCTACAATGAGCAGTTCTTC.